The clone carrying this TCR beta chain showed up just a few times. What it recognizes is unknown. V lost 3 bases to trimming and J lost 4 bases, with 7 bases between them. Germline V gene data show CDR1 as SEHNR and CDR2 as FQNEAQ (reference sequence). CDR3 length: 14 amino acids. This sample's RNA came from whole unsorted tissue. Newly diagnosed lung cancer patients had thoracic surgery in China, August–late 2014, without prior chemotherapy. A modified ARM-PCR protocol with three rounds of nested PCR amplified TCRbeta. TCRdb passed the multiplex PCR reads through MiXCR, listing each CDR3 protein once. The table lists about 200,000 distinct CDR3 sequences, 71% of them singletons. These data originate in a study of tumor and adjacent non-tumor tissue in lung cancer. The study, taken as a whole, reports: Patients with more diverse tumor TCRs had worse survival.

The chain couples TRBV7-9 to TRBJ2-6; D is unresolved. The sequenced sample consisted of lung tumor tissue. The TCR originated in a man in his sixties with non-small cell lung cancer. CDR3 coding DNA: TGTGCCAGCAGCTTGGATTCGGGGGCCAACGTCCTGACTTTC. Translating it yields CASSLDSGANVLTF.